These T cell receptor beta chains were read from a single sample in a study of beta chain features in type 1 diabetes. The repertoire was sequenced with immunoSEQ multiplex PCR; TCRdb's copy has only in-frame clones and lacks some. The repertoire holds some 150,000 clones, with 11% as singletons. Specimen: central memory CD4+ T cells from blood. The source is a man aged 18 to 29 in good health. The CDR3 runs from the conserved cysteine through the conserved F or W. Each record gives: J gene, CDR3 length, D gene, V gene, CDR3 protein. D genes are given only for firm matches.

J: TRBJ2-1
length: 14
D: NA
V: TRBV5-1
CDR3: CASSPGPDYNEQFF

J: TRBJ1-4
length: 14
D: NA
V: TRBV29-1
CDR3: CSVEDRGRAEKLFF

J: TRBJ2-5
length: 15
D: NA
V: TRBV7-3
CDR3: CASSQDPGDRETQYF

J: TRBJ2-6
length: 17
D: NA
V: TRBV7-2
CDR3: CASSLDRADSGANVLTF

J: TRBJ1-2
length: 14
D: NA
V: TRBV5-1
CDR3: CASSLGQPYYGYTF

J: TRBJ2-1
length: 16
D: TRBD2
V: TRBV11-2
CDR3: CASSFFGTSGRKEQFF

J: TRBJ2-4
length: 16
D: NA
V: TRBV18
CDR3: CASSPTASLAKNIQYF

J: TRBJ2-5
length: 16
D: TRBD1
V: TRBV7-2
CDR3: CASSASRQGVGETQYF

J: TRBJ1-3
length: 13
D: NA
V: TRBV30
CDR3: CAWSAGAGNTIYF

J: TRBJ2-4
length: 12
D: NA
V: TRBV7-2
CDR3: CASSPGPNIQYF

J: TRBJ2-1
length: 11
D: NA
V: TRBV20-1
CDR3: CSAREVAEQFF

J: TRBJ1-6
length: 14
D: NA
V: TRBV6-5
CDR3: CASRQAKFGSPLHF

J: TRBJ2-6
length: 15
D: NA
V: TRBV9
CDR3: CASSVSGDGANVLTF

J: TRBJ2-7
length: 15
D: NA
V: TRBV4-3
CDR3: CASSQEVFRGYEQYF

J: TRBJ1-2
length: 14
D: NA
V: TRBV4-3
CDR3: CASSQDRATYGYTF

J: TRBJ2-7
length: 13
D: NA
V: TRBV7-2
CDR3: CASSLGRVYEQYF

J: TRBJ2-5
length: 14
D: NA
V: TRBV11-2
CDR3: CASSPQALGETQYF

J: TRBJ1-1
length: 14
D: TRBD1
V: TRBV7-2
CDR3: CASRTDRGVSEAFF

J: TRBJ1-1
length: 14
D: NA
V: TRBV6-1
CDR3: CASRGQSFFTEAFF

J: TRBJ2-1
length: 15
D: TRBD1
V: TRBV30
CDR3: CAWSVGFRGRNEQFF

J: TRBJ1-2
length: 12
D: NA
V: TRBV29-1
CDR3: CSALGLDYGYTF

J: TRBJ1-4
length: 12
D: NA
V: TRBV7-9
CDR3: CASEEVNEKLFF

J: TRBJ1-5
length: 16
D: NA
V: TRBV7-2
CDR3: CASSLASYVGNQPQHF

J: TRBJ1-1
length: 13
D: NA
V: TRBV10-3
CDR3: CAIGREMNTEAFF

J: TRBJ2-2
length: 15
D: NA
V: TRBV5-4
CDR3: CASSTASQSTGELFF

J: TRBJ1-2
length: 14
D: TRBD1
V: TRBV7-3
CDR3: CASSPGQGAYGYTF

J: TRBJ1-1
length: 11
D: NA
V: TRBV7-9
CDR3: CASSHSSEAFF

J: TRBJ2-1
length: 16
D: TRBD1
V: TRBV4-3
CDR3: CASSQFPTGAYNEQFF

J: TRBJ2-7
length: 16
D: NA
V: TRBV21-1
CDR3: CASSKGGLAASYEQYF

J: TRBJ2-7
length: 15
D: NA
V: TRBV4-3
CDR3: CASSPHILLRSEEYF

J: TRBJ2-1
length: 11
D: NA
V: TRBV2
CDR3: CASSGWNEQFF

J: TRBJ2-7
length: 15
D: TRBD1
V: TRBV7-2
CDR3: CASSPDRGEPYEQYF